This T cell receptor beta chain appears in the sequencing data of a study of response to subunit inactivated influenza vaccine. CDR3 length: 14 residues. Trimming shortened V by 5 bases and J by 3 bases, and 11 bases separated the two germline ends. In germline, CDR1 is SEHNR, CDR2 FQNEAQ (reference sequence). TCRdb reanalysed the RT-PCR reads using MiXCR and keeps one entry per CDR3 protein. Here the sample spans a few hundred thousand distinct CDR3 sequences, 22% being singletons. Notes on the study in general: It was the authors' suggestion that each seasonal influenza vaccination recruits few new T cells.

Comment on this clonotype: Its antigen is not known.

This receptor was identified in a man aged 50-75 years who received an inactivated influenza vaccine. The rearrangement uses TRBV7-9 and TRBJ2-1, with D tentatively TRBD2 (6 bases). This material consisted of PBMCs from blood, taken about 20 months after vaccination. The chain's CDR3 is CASSQGLDYNEQFF. The CDR3 region has the DNA TGTGCCAGCAGCCAGGGACTGGACTACAATGAGCAGTTCTTC.